The 24 T cell receptor beta chains listed next were all sequenced from one sample in a study of blood T cell repertoires in COVID-19. Sequencing used immunoSEQ multiplex PCR; TCRdb keeps in-frame clones, though not all of them. The sample includes about 110,000 clones, approximately 80% of them seen just once. Sequencing was done on a sample of peripheral blood. All receptors come from a man between 65 and 85 years old with acute or convalescent COVID-19.

The V gene is TRBV27, the J gene TRBJ1-2; 10 bases line up with TRBD1. Germline CDR1 is MNHEY and CDR2 is SMNVEV (reference sequence). This CDR3 comprises 13 residues. The J segment lost 4 bases and the V segment lost 4 bases, leaving 0 bases of the junction unmatched. The CDR3 coding sequence is TGTGCCAGCAGTTGGACAGGGGGCTATGGCTACACCTTC. Its protein is CASSWTGGYGYTF.

The V call is TRBV7-3, the J call TRBJ2-7; 9 bases agree with TRBD2. V trimming: 3 bases; J trimming: 2 bases; junction bases outside the gene matches: 2. This CDR3 region has 14 residues. CDR1 is SGHTA and CDR2 is FQGTGA in the germline V gene. The CDR3 is CASSFGGGAYEQYF. DNA of the CDR3: TGTGCCAGCAGCTTCGGCGGGGGGGCCTACGAGCAGTACTTC.

This chain joins TRBV3-1 (or the pseudogene TRBV3-2) and TRBJ1-4; 8 positions agree with TRBD1. The CDR3 length is 14 residues. Germline values: CDR1 LGHDT, CDR2 YNNKEL (reference sequence). Trimming removed 3 bases from V and 10 bases from J; junction bases left unmatched: 7. The CDR3, as DNA: TGTGCCAGCAGCCATCCCGGGACAGGTGGAAAACTGTTTTTT. This codes for CASSHPGTGGKLFF.

The chain uses TRBV6-2 or TRBV6-3 and TRBJ1-1; D ambiguous. This CDR3 comprises 13 residues. The germline gives CDR1 MNHEY, CDR2 SVGEGT. Trimming removed 4 bases from V and 1 base from J, with 7 bases in between. CDR3 residues: CASSFLRNTEAFF. CDR3 bases: TGTGCCAGCAGTTTTCTACGGAACACTGAAGCTTTCTTT.

In its sample, this clone was seen a few times. The CDR3, as DNA: TGTGCCAGCAGTGAGGCGGGGGGGCCCGGTGAGCAGTACTTC. Its protein is CASSEAGGPGEQYF. The chain couples TRBV6-1 to TRBJ2-7; TRBD2 agrees at 9 bases. The germline V gene encodes CDR1 MNHNS and CDR2 SASEGT. V lost 3 bases, J lost 7 bases, and 7 bases stayed unmatched. The CDR3 totals 14 residues.

The chain has TRBV20-1 and TRBJ2-2, with D possibly being TRBD1 (5 bases). V was clipped by 3 bases and J by 0 bases, with 8 bases between them. From germline, CDR1 is DFQATT and CDR2 SNEGSKA (reference sequence). The CDR3 is 14 amino acids. CDR3 in amino acids: CSASWGSNTGELFF. In DNA, the CDR3 is TGCAGTGCTAGTTGGGGCTCGAACACCGGGGAGCTGTTTTTT.

This clone was counted a few times. The V gene is TRBV7-9, the J gene TRBJ2-7, with TRBD1 matching 9 bases. Germline CDR1 is SEHNR and CDR2 is FQNEAQ (reference sequence). This CDR3 has 16 amino acids. After removal of 6 bases from V and 7 bases from J, the junction contained 16 bases not matched to a gene. CDR3 nucleotides: TGTGCCAGCAGTCAGACCGGGACAGGGACTGGTTGGGAGCAGTACTTC. Its protein product is CASSQTGTGTGWEQYF.

The chain combines TRBV3-1 (or the pseudogene TRBV3-2) with TRBJ2-1, with 10 bases identical to TRBD1. The germline CDR1 and CDR2 sequences are LGHDT and YNNKEL (reference sequence). The ends lost 5 bases at V and 6 bases at J; junction bases unmatched: 4. This CDR3 spans 14 amino acids. The CDR3 DNA reads as TGTGCCAGCAGCACAGGGGACAGGGGCAATGAGCAGTTCTTC. Encoded protein: CASSTGDRGNEQFF.

Comment on this clone: The germline gene is not matched at one end of the junction; a read error may be the cause. The rearrangement links TRBV9 to TRBJ1-1; weak D call: TRBD1 (6 bases). Germline lookup yields CDR1 SGDLS and CDR2 YYNGEE. The CDR3 sequence is 13 residues long. CDR3 in DNA: TGTGCCAGCAACGTAGGAGGGGGCACTGAAGCTTTCTTT. Translated: CASNVGGGTEAFF.

The table lists this clone with many counts. This chain connects TRBV7-9 to TRBJ1-6; D uncertain. The CDR3 runs 15 residues. Germline lookup yields CDR1 SEHNR and CDR2 FQNEAQ (reference sequence). The V end lost 0 bases, the J end lost 5 bases, and 8 bases lay between the germline ends. CDR3 amino acids: CASSLARQDNSPLHF. The CDR3 bases are TGTGCCAGCAGCTTAGCTCGCCAGGATAATTCACCCCTCCACTTT.

The chain couples TRBV7-8 to TRBJ1-1; D is uncertain. Germline lookup yields CDR1 SGHVS and CDR2 FQNEAQ. The CDR3 spans 14 residues. The V end was cut by 0 bases, the J end by 1 base, with 6 bases between. CDR3 sequence reads: CASSLAGQNTEAFF. CDR3 sequence (DNA): TGTGCCAGCAGCTTAGCGGGCCAGAACACTGAAGCTTTCTTT.

The gene calls are TRBV10-2 and TRBJ1-1; 8 nucleotides align to TRBD1. CDR1 and CDR2 from the germline V gene are WSHSY and SAAADI. There are 18 residues in the CDR3. Unmatched junction bases numbered 12, after V lost 2 bases and J lost 1 base. CDR3 amino acids: CASSENLGQGARNTEAFF. The CDR3 DNA is TGCGCCAGCAGTGAGAATCTTGGGCAGGGGGCAAGGAACACTGAAGCTTTCTTT.

The J gene is TRBJ1-1, the V gene TRBV19; TRBD1 matches 9 bases. The CDR3 contains 16 residues. The V gene's germline CDR1 is LNHDA and CDR2 SQIVND (reference sequence). The V segment lost 5 bases and the J segment 3 bases; nucleotides outside the gene matches: 10. The CDR3 region is CASSAQDRGMDTEAFF. CDR3 bases: TGTGCCAGTAGTGCCCAAGACAGGGGGATGGACACTGAAGCTTTCTTT.

This chain joins TRBV20-1 and TRBJ2-5; D unresolved. The CDR3 consists of 12 residues. Per the germline V gene, CDR1 is DFQATT and CDR2 is SNEGSKA (reference sequence). V lost 3 bases and J lost 3, with 8 bases in between. Here the CDR3 reads CSASLSEETQYF. The CDR3 DNA reads TGCAGTGCTAGTTTGTCAGAAGAGACCCAGTACTTC.

The V and J genes are TRBV5-1 and TRBJ2-1, with 11 positions matching TRBD1. The junction had 9 bases not matched to a gene; V was cut back by 4 bases and J by 9 bases. The CDR3 runs to 15 residues. The germline gives CDR1 SGHRS, CDR2 YFSETQ. The CDR3 region is CASSPGQGARGEQFF. CDR3 DNA sequence: TGCGCCAGCAGCCCCGGACAGGGGGCTAGGGGTGAGCAGTTCTTC.

This clone has only a few counts. J is TRBJ1-1 and V is TRBV29-1; D gene uncertain. The CDR3 is made up of 11 amino acids. Trimming took off 4 bases at V and 1 base at J, with 4 bases between the two ends. Germline CDR1 SQVTM, CDR2 ANQGSEA. The CDR3 DNA reads TGCAGCGTTGCACAGAACACTGAAGCTTTCTTT. Translated, it gives CSVAQNTEAFF.

This clone is a singleton in its sample. The chain recombines TRBV5-1 with TRBJ1-2, with 12 bases identical to TRBD1. Germline V gene data show CDR1 as SGHRS and CDR2 as YFSETQ. Unmatched junction bases numbered 8, after V lost 4 bases and J lost 4 bases. The CDR3 length is 16 residues. CDR3 in DNA: TGCGCCAGCAGCCCCGGGACAGGGGGCGTTCTCTATGGCTACACCTTC. Translating it yields CASSPGTGGVLYGYTF. The whole variable domain, filled in from reference TRBV5-1 and TRBJ1-2, reads KAGVTQTPRYLIKTRGQQVTLSCSPISGHRSVSWYQQTPGQGLQFLFEYFSETQRNKGNFPGRFSGRQFSNSRSEMNVSTLELGDSALYLCASSPGTGGVLYGYTFGSGTRLTVV.

The V and J genes are TRBV12-3 or TRBV12-4 and TRBJ2-4; D is unclear. The CDR3 runs 13 residues. Trimming took off 3 bases at V and 6 bases at J, with 9 bases between the two ends. In nucleotides, the CDR3 is TGTGCCAGCAGTTTTTCTGAGGCAAACATTCAGTACTTC. Translation gives CASSFSEANIQYF.

This chain joins TRBV6-6 and TRBJ2-1, with D possibly TRBD1 on 5 matching bases. V lost 2 bases and J 8 bases, leaving 16 bases between the germline ends. Germline V gene lookup returns CDR1 MNHNY and CDR2 SVGAGI (reference sequence). The CDR3 covers 15 residues. CDR3 amino acids: CASSYHTGQGDEQFF. The CDR3 DNA follows: TGTGCCAGCAGTTACCACACCGGGCAGGGCGATGAGCAGTTCTTC.

This chain joins TRBV4-3 and TRBJ1-2, with D unclear. The CDR3 spans 15 residues. Germline V gene data show CDR1 as LGHNA and CDR2 as YSLEER. Trimming pared 0 bases from V and 5 bases from J, leaving 13 bases between. The CDR3 DNA reads TGCGCCAGCAGCCAAGATCCCAGTCCGACTTATGGCTACACCTTC. It yields the protein CASSQDPSPTYGYTF.

The chain uses TRBV19 and TRBJ2-7; the match to TRBD2 covers 13 bases. The CDR3 runs to 14 residues. Unmatched junction bases numbered 2, after V lost 6 bases and J lost 3 bases. In germline, CDR1 is LNHDA, CDR2 SQIVND (reference sequence). The chain's CDR3 is CASRLAGGLYEQYF. CDR3 sequence (DNA): TGTGCCAGTAGACTAGCGGGGGGGCTCTACGAGCAGTACTTC. Variable domain in full (rest from reference TRBV19 and TRBJ2-7): DGGITQSPKYLFRKEGQNVTLSCEQNLNHDAMYWYRQDPGQGLRLIYYSQIVNDFQKGDIAEGYSVSREKKESFPLTVTSAQKNPTAFYLCASRLAGGLYEQYFGPGTRLTVT.

The chain has TRBV15 and TRBJ1-6, with 10 nucleotides matching TRBD1. The V segment lost 3 bases and the J segment 7 bases; nucleotides outside the gene matches: 6. Per germline, CDR1 LNHNV and CDR2 YYDKDF (reference sequence). The CDR3 is made up of 16 amino acids. The CDR3 is CATSRPGQGSNSPLHF. DNA of the CDR3: TGTGCCACCAGCAGGCCGGGACAGGGGTCGAATTCACCCCTCCACTTT.

The V gene is TRBV2, the J gene TRBJ1-1, with D uncertain. Trimming removed 4 bases from V and 2 bases from J, with 8 bases in between. Per germline, CDR1 SNHLY and CDR2 FYNNEI. This CDR3 has 13 residues. The CDR3 sequence is CASSGQINTEAFF. DNA of the CDR3: TGTGCCAGCAGTGGGCAGATAAACACTGAAGCTTTCTTT.

This chain connects TRBV9 to TRBJ2-5, with 10 bases matching TRBD1. J was trimmed by 9 bases and V by 2 bases; bases with no gene match: 4. This CDR3 comprises 13 residues. Per the germline V gene, CDR1 is SGDLS and CDR2 is YYNGEE. The CDR3 reads CASSVGDRGAQYF. The CDR3 nucleotides read TGTGCCAGCAGCGTGGGGGACAGGGGCGCCCAGTACTTC.